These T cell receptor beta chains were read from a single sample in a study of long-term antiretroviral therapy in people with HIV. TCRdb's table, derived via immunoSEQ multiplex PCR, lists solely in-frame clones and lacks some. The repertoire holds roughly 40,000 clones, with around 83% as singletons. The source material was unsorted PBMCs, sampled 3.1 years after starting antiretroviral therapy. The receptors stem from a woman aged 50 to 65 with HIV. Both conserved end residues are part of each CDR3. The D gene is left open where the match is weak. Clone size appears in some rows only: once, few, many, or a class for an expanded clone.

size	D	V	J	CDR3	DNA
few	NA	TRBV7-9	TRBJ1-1	CASSSFAGTEAFF	TGTGCCAGCAGCTCATTCGCTGGCACTGAAGCTTTCTTT
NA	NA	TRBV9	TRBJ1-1	CASSVGVGNGAEAFF	TGTGCCAGCAGCGTAGGGGTAGGGAATGGCGCTGAAGCTTTCTTT
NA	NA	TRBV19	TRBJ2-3	CASSRTASTDTQYF	TGTGCCAGTAGCAGGACAGCTAGCACAGATACGCAGTATTTT
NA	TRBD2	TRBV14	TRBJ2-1	CASSQVTGGNEQFF	TGTGCCAGCAGCCAAGTCACGGGGGGTAATGAGCAGTTCTTC
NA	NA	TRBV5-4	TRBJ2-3	CASSLDLLSAGTQYF	TGTGCCAGCAGCTTGGATCTCCTTTCAGCGGGTACGCAGTATTTT
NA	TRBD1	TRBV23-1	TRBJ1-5	CASSQYDRADQPQHF	TGCGCCAGCAGTCAATATGACAGGGCCGATCAGCCCCAGCATTTT
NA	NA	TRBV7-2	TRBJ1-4	CASSLQRGGDEKLFF	TGTGCCAGCAGCTTACAGCGGGGGGGGGATGAAAAACTGTTTTTT
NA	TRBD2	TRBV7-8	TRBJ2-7	CASSLYPGGGRKDEQYF	TGTGCCAGCAGCTTATACCCCGGGGGAGGGCGGAAGGACGAGCAGTACTTC
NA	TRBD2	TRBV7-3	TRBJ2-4	CASRSSGGENIQYF	TGTGCCAGCAGGAGTAGCGGGGGGGAAAACATTCAGTACTTC
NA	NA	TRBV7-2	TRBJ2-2	CASSSPGPTSGGELFF	TGTGCCAGCAGCTCCCCCGGGCCGACTTCAGGCGGGGAGCTGTTTTTT
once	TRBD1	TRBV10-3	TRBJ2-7	CAISELDRGQGEQYF	TGTGCCATCAGTGAGTTAGACAGGGGGCAGGGCGAGCAGTACTTC
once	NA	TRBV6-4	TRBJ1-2	CASSAGPGYGYTF	TGTGCCAGCAGCGCAGGTCCGGGGTATGGCTACACCTTC
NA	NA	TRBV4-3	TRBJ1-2	CASSQELQGYGYTF	TGCGCCAGCAGCCAAGAACTACAGGGCTATGGCTACACCTTC
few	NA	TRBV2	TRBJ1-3	CASSENSSGNTIYF	TGTGCCAGCAGTGAGAACAGCTCTGGAAACACCATATATTTT
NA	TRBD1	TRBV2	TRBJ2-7	CASTPAGTGGEQYF	TGTGCCAGCACCCCCGCCGGGACAGGGGGCGAGCAGTACTTC
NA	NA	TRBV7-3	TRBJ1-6	CASSAQINSPLHF	TGTGCCAGCAGCGCGCAGATAAATTCACCCCTCCACTTT
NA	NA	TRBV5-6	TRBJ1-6	CASRDSGAGTYNSPLHF	TGTGCCAGCAGAGATAGTGGGGCAGGGACCTATAATTCACCCCTCCACTTT
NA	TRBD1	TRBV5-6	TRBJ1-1	CASNQGDWTEAFF	TGTGCCAGCAACCAGGGGGATTGGACTGAAGCTTTCTTT
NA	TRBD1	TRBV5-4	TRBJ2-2	CASSLGGQVDTGELFF	TGTGCCAGCAGCTTGGGGGGACAGGTTGACACCGGGGAGCTGTTTTTT
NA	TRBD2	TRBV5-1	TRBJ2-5	CASSVAGTSQETQYF	TGCGCCAGCAGCGTTGCGGGGACTAGTCAAGAGACCCAGTACTTC
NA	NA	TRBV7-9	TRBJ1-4	CASSPYSSVTNEKLFF	TGTGCCAGCAGCCCCTACTCGAGCGTGACTAATGAAAAACTGTTTTTT
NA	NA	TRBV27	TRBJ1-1	CASSLSYAGFMNTEAFF	TGTGCCAGCAGTTTATCGTATGCAGGGTTTATGAACACTGAAGCTTTCTTT